These T cell receptor beta chains were read from a single sample in a study of T-cell memory formation after mild COVID-19. TCRdb passed the 5' RACE reads through MiXCR, listing each CDR3 protein once. The sample carries 550,000 to 650,000 distinct CDR3 sequences, roughly 17% recorded once. The source material was PBMCs or a T cell subset sorted from them (not recorded which). The receptors stem from an adult woman who had mild COVID-19 (a few samples of this study predate the infection). Cell type and time point are not known. Each CDR3 is given with its conserved first and last residue. A D gene is named only where the DNA matches it firmly. Only some rows state a clone size, as once, few, many or a class for expanded clones.

j_gene: TRBJ2-1
d_gene: NA
abundance: NA
v_gene: TRBV15
CDR3aa: CATSIGLSANEQFF
CDR3nt: TGTGCCACCAGCATCGGACTAAGCGCCAATGAGCAGTTCTTC

j_gene: TRBJ1-2
d_gene: TRBD1
abundance: NA
v_gene: TRBV9
CDR3aa: CASSVGSGTENYGYTF
CDR3nt: TGTGCCAGCAGCGTAGGGTCCGGGACAGAAAACTATGGCTACACCTTC

j_gene: TRBJ1-2
d_gene: NA
abundance: NA
v_gene: TRBV4-2
CDR3aa: CASSQEGGSTYGYTF
CDR3nt: TGTGCCAGCAGCCAAGAAGGGGGGTCAACCTATGGCTACACCTTC

j_gene: TRBJ2-4
d_gene: NA
abundance: NA
v_gene: TRBV12-3/TRBV12-4
CDR3aa: CASSSSSVPPNIQYF
CDR3nt: TGTGCCAGCAGTTCCTCTAGCGTTCCACCAAACATTCAGTACTTC

j_gene: TRBJ2-7
d_gene: TRBD1
abundance: few
v_gene: TRBV11-2
CDR3aa: CASSSWDRINYEQYF
CDR3nt: TGTGCCAGCAGCTCCTGGGACAGGATTAACTACGAGCAGTACTTC

j_gene: TRBJ1-1
d_gene: NA
abundance: NA
v_gene: TRBV18
CDR3aa: CASSPRAKGGNTEAFF
CDR3nt: TGTGCCAGCTCACCACGGGCCAAAGGGGGGAACACTGAAGCTTTCTTT

j_gene: TRBJ2-5
d_gene: NA
abundance: NA
v_gene: TRBV7-9
CDR3aa: CASSPPTPQETQYF
CDR3nt: TGTGCCAGCAGCCCCCCCACCCCGCAAGAGACCCAGTACTTC

j_gene: TRBJ2-3
d_gene: TRBD2
abundance: NA
v_gene: TRBV7-2
CDR3aa: CASRVSGRARTDTQYF
CDR3nt: TGTGCCAGCAGAGTTAGCGGGAGGGCCCGTACAGATACGCAGTATTTT

j_gene: TRBJ1-2
d_gene: NA
abundance: NA
v_gene: TRBV20-1
CDR3aa: CSALRLKGNGYTF
CDR3nt: TGCAGTGCTCTCCGTTTGAAAGGGAATGGCTACACCTTC

j_gene: TRBJ1-1
d_gene: TRBD1
abundance: few
v_gene: TRBV12-3/TRBV12-4
CDR3aa: CASSGQAYTEAFF
CDR3nt: TGTGCCAGCAGCGGACAGGCGTACACTGAAGCTTTCTTT

j_gene: TRBJ2-1
d_gene: NA
abundance: NA
v_gene: TRBV15
CDR3aa: CATSTRGDPISYNEQFF
CDR3nt: TGTGCCACCAGCACAAGAGGGGACCCCATTTCCTACAATGAGCAGTTCTTC

j_gene: TRBJ2-2
d_gene: NA
abundance: many
v_gene: TRBV4-1
CDR3aa: CASSQERGALPGELFF
CDR3nt: TGCGCCAGCAGCCAAGAACGGGGGGCGCTCCCCGGGGAGCTGTTTTTT

j_gene: TRBJ2-2
d_gene: TRBD1
abundance: many
v_gene: TRBV4-2
CDR3aa: CASTPGQGTPGELFF
CDR3nt: TGTGCCAGCACCCCGGGACAGGGGACCCCCGGGGAGCTGTTTTTT

j_gene: TRBJ1-1
d_gene: NA
abundance: few
v_gene: TRBV5-4
CDR3aa: CASSPRLGGGAFF
CDR3nt: TGTGCCAGCAGCCCCCGTTTGGGAGGGGGAGCTTTCTTT

j_gene: TRBJ1-1
d_gene: TRBD1
abundance: few
v_gene: TRBV6-6
CDR3aa: CASTRTGQENTEAFF
CDR3nt: TGTGCCAGCACCAGGACGGGACAGGAGAACACTGAAGCTTTCTTT

j_gene: TRBJ2-2
d_gene: NA
abundance: few
v_gene: TRBV7-9
CDR3aa: CASRPGNSPTGELFF
CDR3nt: TGTGCCAGCAGGCCCGGGAACAGCCCTACCGGGGAGCTGTTTTTT